Listed here are 15 T cell receptor beta chains from one sample, sequenced in a study of shared clonotypes between healthy human individuals. Sequencing used immunoSEQ multiplex PCR; TCRdb keeps in-frame clones, though not all of them. Among approximately 600,000 clones listed, approximately 95% were seen once. Terminally differentiated effector memory CD45RA+ cells were excluded from the naive CD8 cells, which were CD45RO-negative and positively selected for CCR7. Sequencing was performed on naive CD8+ T cells sorted from blood. The receptors were gathered from a woman in her twenties or thirties in good health.

The chain is built from TRBV28 and TRBJ2-3; D possibly uses TRBD1 or TRBD2 (7 bases each). CDR3 length: 19 amino acids. The germline V gene has CDR1 MDHEN and CDR2 SYDVKM. Trimming removed 1 base from V and 7 bases from J, with 27 bases in between. CDR3 nucleotides: TGTGCCAGCAGTTTATCCCTCCCTATATTTGGTCAGGGGGGGTATACGCAGTATTTT. This gives the protein CASSLSLPIFGQGGYTQYF.

The gene calls are TRBV28 and TRBJ2-1, with TRBD2 matching 10 bases. This CDR3 spans 17 amino acids. CDR1 and CDR2 from the germline V gene are MDHEN and SYDVKM. V lost 6 bases and J lost 10; bases outside the gene matches: 18. CDR3: CASRTTGTSEEVDEQFF. In DNA form, the CDR3 reads TGTGCCAGCAGGACTACCGGGACTAGCGAGGAGGTTGACGAGCAGTTCTTC.

Notes on this clone: This may arise from a read error, as a much more abundant clone is one base away. The chain carries TRBV4-2 and TRBJ1-1; no firm D call. Trimming stripped 5 bases from V and 3 bases from J, with 7 bases between. Germline assignment: CDR1 LGHNA and CDR2 YNFKEQ. The CDR3 is 12 amino acids. The CDR3 loop is CASSLGDTEAFF. The CDR3 nucleotides read TGTGCCAGCAGCTTGGGTGACACTGAAGCTTTCTTT.

The genes are TRBV10-3 and TRBJ1-1; a possible D gene is TRBD1 (6 bases). Trimming pared 3 bases from V and 6 bases from J, leaving 8 bases between. Per germline, CDR1 ENHRY and CDR2 SYGVKD. This CDR3 spans 12 amino acids. This CDR3 is CAISEGQPEAFF. DNA of the CDR3: TGTGCCATCAGTGAAGGACAGCCTGAAGCTTTCTTT.

In its sample, this clone was seen once. This chain connects TRBV19 to TRBJ2-1; 10 nucleotides match TRBD2. This CDR3 is built from 14 residues. Germline trimming cut 4 bases from V and 7 bases from J; bases unmatched to any gene: 4. Germline V gene data show CDR1 as LNHDA and CDR2 as SQIVND (reference sequence). CDR3: CASSTSGSLNEQFF. The CDR3, as DNA: TGTGCCAGTAGTACTAGCGGGAGTCTAAATGAGCAGTTCTTC.

This rearrangement joins TRBV4-2 to TRBJ2-1; D perhaps matches TRBD2 (6 bases). V gave up 2 bases and J gave up 0 bases, with 14 bases separating them. The CDR3 has 17 amino acids. Looked up from germline, CDR1 is LGHNA and CDR2 is YNFKEQ. As DNA, the CDR3 is TGTGCCAGCAGCCAAACTCAGCGGGTCCCCTCCTACAATGAGCAGTTCTTC. It codes for CASSQTQRVPSYNEQFF.

The chain is built from TRBV7-9 and TRBJ1-1; 8 bases agree with TRBD1. J lost 8 bases, V lost 5 bases, and 10 bases had no gene match. The length of the CDR3 is 14 residues. Germline lookup yields CDR1 SEHNR and CDR2 FQNEAQ (reference sequence). The CDR3 reads CASSTTRQGPEAFF. The CDR3 DNA reads as TGTGCCAGCAGCACAACCCGACAGGGGCCAGAAGCTTTCTTT. Full variable domain (outside the CDR3, taken from reference TRBV7-9 and TRBJ1-1): DTGVSQNPRHKITKRGQNVTFRCDPISEHNRLYWYRQTLGQGPEFLTYFQNEAQLEKSRLLSDRFSAERPKGSFSTLEIQRTEQGDSAMYLCASSTTRQGPEAFFGQGTRLTVV.

The CDR3 spells CASSEAQGPRWGYTF. For the CDR3, the DNA is TGTGCCAGCAGTGAAGCCCAGGGCCCCAGGTGGGGCTACACCTTC. The chain links TRBV2 to TRBJ1-2; perhaps TRBD1 as D (5 bases). Germline V CDR1 and CDR2: SNHLY, FYNNEI. With 0 bases removed from V and 8 bases from J, the gap between germline ends came to 16 bases. This CDR3 comprises 15 residues.

The chain carries TRBV28 and TRBJ2-5, with D hard to call. The J call may be faulty, since TRBJ2-7 better matches the DNA end. The CDR3 totals 13 residues. Germline values: CDR1 MDHEN, CDR2 SYDVKM. The CDR3 DNA sequence: TGTGCCAGCAGTTTGGCAATCTCCTACGAGCAGTACTTC. Its protein is CASSLAISYEQYF.

V usage is TRBV30 and J usage is TRBJ1-1; the D is unclear. V was cut by 3 bases and J by 2 bases, with 13 bases left in between. The CDR3 consists of 14 residues. The V gene's germline CDR1 is GTSNPN and CDR2 SVGIG (reference sequence). The CDR3 protein is CAWSLAGFNTEAFF. CDR3 coding DNA: TGTGCCTGGAGCTTAGCGGGATTCAACACTGAAGCTTTCTTT.

J is TRBJ2-7 and V is TRBV28; a weak D match, TRBD1 (7 bases). Germline lookup yields CDR1 MDHEN and CDR2 SYDVKM. V was cut by 10 bases and J by 4 bases, with 14 bases left in between. The CDR3 is made up of 12 amino acids. Here the CDR3 reads CANPGGPYEQYF. The CDR3 DNA reads as TGTGCCAACCCAGGGGGGCCTTACGAGCAGTACTTC.

The chain recombines TRBV11-1 with TRBJ2-7, with TRBD1 matching 11 bases. The V gene end was trimmed by 4 bases and the J gene end by 3 bases; junction bases not matched to a gene: 8. Germline V lookup: CDR1 SGHAT, CDR2 FQDESV (reference sequence). The CDR3 is made up of 16 amino acids. The CDR3: CASSSPSGQGVYEQYF. The CDR3 region has the DNA TGTGCCAGCAGCTCACCGTCGGGACAGGGGGTCTACGAGCAGTACTTC.

The gene calls are TRBV9 and TRBJ1-3, with unresolved D. This CDR3 is 15 amino acids long. The V and J ends lost 0 bases and 0 bases respectively, with 7 bases between them. CDR1 SGDLS and CDR2 YYNGEE come from the germline V gene. The CDR3 coding sequence is TGTGCCAGCAGCGTAGCAGCAAGCTCTGGAAACACCATATATTTT. This codes for CASSVAASSGNTIYF.

The chain is built from TRBV11-2 and TRBJ2-7; 10 nucleotides match TRBD2. After removal of 4 bases from V and 2 bases from J, the junction contained 5 bases not matched to a gene. The CDR3 length is 15 residues. Germline V gene sequence: CDR1 SGHAT, CDR2 FQNNGV. DNA for the CDR3: TGTGCCAGCAGCTCACGGACTAGCGGCCCCTACGAGCAGTACTTC. Residues: CASSSRTSGPYEQYF. Complete variable domain (other parts from reference TRBV11-2 and TRBJ2-7): EAGVAQSPRYKIIEKRQSVAFWCNPISGHATLYWYQQILGQGPKLLIQFQNNGVVDDSQLPKDRFSAERLKGVDSTLKIQPAKLEDSAVYLCASSSRTSGPYEQYFGPGTRLTVT.

The chain joins TRBV5-4 to TRBJ2-1, with a tentative D call TRBD2 (6 bases). Germline CDR1 and CDR2: SGHNT and YYREEE (reference sequence). CDR3 length equals 15 residues. Trimming left V 2 bases short and J 3 bases short, with 12 bases between. CDR3: CASSLPTGDYNEQFF. The CDR3 bases are TGTGCCAGCAGCTTACCCACGGGGGACTACAATGAGCAGTTCTTC.